The clone carrying this T cell receptor (beta chain) has a handful of counts. Its matching antigen is unknown. The entry originates in a study of T-cell memory formation after mild COVID-19. TCRdb reprocessed the 5' RACE reads with MiXCR, giving one entry per CDR3 protein. The sample includes some 120,000 distinct CDR3 sequences, over 15% of them seen just once. The CDR3 has 12 amino acids. Germline V CDR1 and CDR2: DFQATT, SNEGSKA (reference sequence). Study observations and caveats: Among CD4+ contracting clones, most were CM and EM, and CD8+ ones EMRA. Some clones that responded turned up in pre-infection memory, which suggests that cross-reactive memory joined in.

The chain uses TRBV20-1 and TRBJ2-3, with TRBD2 as a possible D gene (6 bases). The sample was PBMCs or a T cell subset sorted from them (not recorded which). The origin of this receptor is a man aged 18 to 30 who had mild COVID-19 (a few samples of this study predate the infection). Cell type and time point are not known. CDR3 coding DNA: TGCAGGGCGGGACTTTTAAGGGATACGCAGTATTTT. Protein: CRAGLLRDTQYF.